The T cell receptor beta chain under discussion was sequenced for a study of T cells after yellow fever vaccination. Trimming cost V 3 bases and J 2 bases, with 11 bases left between them. This CDR3 contains 14 residues. For TCR, cDNA came from 5'RACE template switching, which added a universal primer site and UMIs. TCRdb redid the calling of the 5' RACE reads with MiXCR, one entry per CDR3 protein. This sample has 25,000 to 35,000 distinct CDR3 sequences, with roughly 4.5% found just once. This clonotype was counted ten times or more. The chain joins TRBV12-3 or TRBV12-4 to TRBJ2-7; no reliable D call. The receptor was derived from a man younger than 40 who received the YFV17D yellow fever vaccine. The sample here was CD8+ T cells sorted from PBMCs, taken 5 days after the yellow fever booster vaccination. CDR3 bases: TGTGCCAGCAGTTTCAGTGGGGTCCCCTACGAGCAGTACTTC. It codes for CASSFSGVPYEQYF.